A single sample is the source of the 21 T cell receptor beta chains below, sequenced in a study of blood T cell repertoires in COVID-19. Produced via immunoSEQ multiplex PCR; TCRdb's table is partial and in-frame only. The repertoire holds 340,000 or so clones, with 65% to 90% as singletons. Sample: PBMCs or T cells enriched from blood (not recorded which). These TCRs come from a middle-aged woman with acute COVID-19.

The chain uses TRBV28 and TRBJ1-6, with 10 positions matching TRBD1. This CDR3 comprises 17 residues. The V gene end was trimmed by 7 bases and the J gene end by 4 bases; junction bases not matched to a gene: 10. CDR1 and CDR2 from the germline V gene are MDHEN and SYDVKM. CDR3 DNA: TGTGCCAGCACTTACCTGGGACAGGGGACATATAATTCACCCCTCCACTTT. As protein: CASTYLGQGTYNSPLHF.

The rearrangement uses TRBV6-1 and TRBJ2-1, with a possible D match to TRBD2 (7 bases). CDR1 is MNHNS, CDR2 SASEGT, per germline. The CDR3 runs 16 residues. V was shortened by 2 bases and J by 7 bases, with 18 bases between the two germline ends. The CDR3 loop is CASSEHLGGGGNEQFF. DNA of the CDR3: TGTGCCAGCAGTGAACATTTAGGGGGAGGGGGAAATGAGCAGTTCTTC.

This chain uses TRBV5-1 with TRBJ2-6; D remains unclear. V was pared by 6 bases and J by 4 bases, with 8 bases between. Germline V gene sequence: CDR1 SGHRS, CDR2 YFSETQ. The CDR3 totals 13 residues. The CDR3 sequence: CASTSAGANVLTF. CDR3 coding DNA: TGCGCCAGCACCTCCGCGGGGGCCAACGTCCTGACTTTC.

The chain has TRBV6-5 and TRBJ1-2; D uncertain. Deletions cut 6 bases from V and 6 bases from J, with 11 bases between. This CDR3 region has 12 residues. Germline V gene data show CDR1 as MNHEY and CDR2 as SVGAGI. In nucleotides, the CDR3 is TGTGCCAGCAGAAGAGGATCTGATGGCTACACCTTC. This codes for CASRRGSDGYTF.

J is TRBJ2-7 and V is TRBV13; maybe TRBD2 (5 bases). This CDR3 is built from 14 residues. Germline assignment: CDR1 PRHDT and CDR2 FYEKMQ (reference sequence). V was clipped by 2 bases and J by 4 bases, with 12 bases between them. The CDR3 DNA follows: TGTGCCAGCAGCTTAAGAGGACTCCATTACGAGCAGTACTTC. Its translation: CASSLRGLHYEQYF.

The rearrangement uses TRBV28 and TRBJ2-5; D is perhaps TRBD1 (6 bases). CDR1 MDHEN and CDR2 SYDVKM come from the germline V gene. Between the trimmed V and J ends, which lost 2 bases and 7 bases, there was a span of 14 bases. The CDR3 has 14 residues. DNA of the CDR3: TGTGCCAGCAGTTTACCCGGGACATTGATGACCCAGTACTTC. Residues: CASSLPGTLMTQYF.

V gene TRBV2 combines with J gene TRBJ2-3; D possibly corresponds to TRBD1 (5 bases). There are 13 residues in the CDR3. The V gene's germline CDR1 is SNHLY and CDR2 FYNNEI. Trimming pared 7 bases from V and 6 bases from J, leaving 14 bases between. In nucleotides, the CDR3 is TGTGCCAGCAAGTCTGACAGTTTGGATACGCAGTATTTT. It is translated as CASKSDSLDTQYF.

V gene TRBV11-3 combines with J gene TRBJ2-7; possibly TRBD1 for D (5 bases). Germline CDR1 and CDR2: SGHNT and YENEEA. With 6 bases removed from V and 7 bases from J, the gap between germline ends came to 10 bases. This CDR3 has 11 residues. In DNA, the CDR3 is TGTGCCAGCAGGACAGCGCGGGAGCAGTACTTC. Translation gives CASRTAREQYF.

The CDR3 spells CASSLVGTGGTGSPLHF. The CDR3 DNA reads TGTGCCAGCAGCTTAGTAGGGACAGGGGGCACGGGTTCACCCCTCCACTTT. The chain combines TRBV7-2 with TRBJ1-6; 12 bases align to TRBD1. From germline, CDR1 is SGHTA and CDR2 FQGNSA. The CDR3 is made up of 17 amino acids. V was clipped by 1 base and J by 9 bases; unmatched bases: 7. The whole variable domain, filled in from reference TRBV7-2 and TRBJ1-6, reads GAGVSQSPSNKVTEKGKDVELRCDPISGHTALYWYRQSLGQGLEFLIYFQGNSAPDKSGLPSDRFSAERTGGSVSTLTIQRTQQEDSAVYLCASSLVGTGGTGSPLHFGNGTRLTVT.

The rearrangement uses TRBV10-3 and TRBJ2-7, with TRBD2 as a possible D gene (6 bases). In germline, CDR1 is ENHRY, CDR2 SYGVKD. The V gene lost 7 bases and the J gene lost 1 base, with 14 bases spanning the gap. The CDR3 runs 14 residues. The CDR3 DNA is TGTGCCATCAACGGACTACCCTTTTCCTACGAGCAGTACTTC. Its protein product is CAINGLPFSYEQYF.

V and J are TRBV7-9 and TRBJ1-6; 7 bases are shared with TRBD1. This CDR3 is built from 16 residues. Looked up from germline, CDR1 is SEHNR and CDR2 is FQNEAQ (reference sequence). Trimming cost V 2 bases and J 5 bases; bases outside gene matches: 6. CDR3 in DNA: TGTGCCAGCAGCTTAATTTTGGGGACAGATAATTCACCCCTCCACTTT. Amino acid sequence: CASSLILGTDNSPLHF.

The CDR3 protein is CASSPQDRDYGYTF. The DNA for the CDR3 is TGCGCCAGCAGCCCACAGGACAGGGACTATGGCTACACCTTC. This chain links TRBV4-3 with TRBJ1-2; TRBD1 matches 8 bases. Germline loops: CDR1 LGHNA, CDR2 YSLEER. J gave up 3 bases and V 4 bases, and 4 bases lay outside the gene matches. The CDR3 sequence is 14 residues long.

The chain combines TRBV24-1 with TRBJ1-4; TRBD1 agrees at 9 bases. Trimming cost V 10 bases and J 6 bases; bases outside gene matches: 17. The CDR3 contains 17 residues. CDR1 is KGHDR, CDR2 SFDVKD, per germline. In DNA form, the CDR3 reads TGTGCCACACCTGGACAGGGGCCCCCAGAGGGGCATGAAAAACTGTTTTTT. Protein product: CATPGQGPPEGHEKLFF.

The chain has TRBV2 and TRBJ2-6, with D uncertain. Deletions cut 7 bases from V and 4 bases from J, with 11 bases between. The CDR3 is 14 amino acids. The germline V gene has CDR1 SNHLY and CDR2 FYNNEI. CDR3: CASKEMVGANVLTF. CDR3 sequence (DNA): TGTGCCAGCAAGGAGATGGTCGGGGCCAACGTCCTGACTTTC.

The chain couples TRBV2 to TRBJ2-2; possible D gene TRBD2, 6 bases. Germline-derived CDR1 and CDR2 are SNHLY and FYNNEI. The CDR3 is made up of 12 amino acids. V was trimmed by 5 bases and J by 7 bases, leaving 8 bases between them. The CDR3 nucleotides read TGTGCCAGCAGTAAGGAGGGCGGGGAGCTGTTTTTT. Encoded protein: CASSKEGGELFF.

V gene TRBV4-1 combines with J gene TRBJ2-7, with 11 bases lining up with TRBD2. Germline lookup yields CDR1 MGHRA and CDR2 YSYEKL. CDR3 length: 16 amino acids. V was pared by 3 bases and J by 1 base, with 5 bases of the junction left unmatched. CDR3 residues: CASSHDTSGRSYEQYF. The DNA for the CDR3 is TGCGCCAGCAGCCATGATACTAGCGGGAGATCCTACGAGCAGTACTTC.

The V and J genes are TRBV7-2 and TRBJ2-3; 10 bases align to TRBD2. The germline gives CDR1 SGHTA, CDR2 FQGNSA. This CDR3 is 13 amino acids long. V dropped 5 bases and J dropped 11; count of bases not matched to a gene: 7. The CDR3, as DNA: TGTGCCAGCAGCCTTGGGACTAGCGAGAGGCAGTATTTT. Protein sequence: CASSLGTSERQYF.

This clone appeared a few times. The V gene is TRBV7-9, the J gene TRBJ1-1, with 7 nucleotides matching TRBD1. The V segment lost 5 bases and the J segment 5 bases; nucleotides outside the gene matches: 14. The V gene's germline CDR1 is SEHNR and CDR2 FQNEAQ (reference sequence). This CDR3 is 16 amino acids long. The CDR3: CASSQGVAWGFTEAFF. In nucleotides, the CDR3 is TGTGCCAGCAGCCAGGGGGTGGCCTGGGGGTTTACTGAAGCTTTCTTT.

This chain joins TRBV18 and TRBJ2-3; D is uncertain. Trimming shortened V by 6 bases and J by 0 bases, and 7 bases separated the two germline ends. The CDR3 covers 13 residues. CDR1 and CDR2 from the germline V gene are KGHSH and LQKENI. The CDR3 is CASSGSSTDTQYF. In nucleotides, the CDR3 is TGTGCCAGCTCCGGGTCTAGCACAGATACGCAGTATTTT.

The chain couples TRBV28 to TRBJ1-3; D is ambiguous. The CDR3 covers 14 residues. Germline V gene sequence: CDR1 MDHEN, CDR2 SYDVKM. Trimming took off 5 bases at V and 0 bases at J, with 8 bases between the two ends. CDR3 DNA: TGTGCCAGCAGTCTCTTCAGCTCTGGAAACACCATATATTTT. Translated, it gives CASSLFSSGNTIYF.

The chain is built from TRBV3-1 (or the pseudogene TRBV3-2) and TRBJ2-1; 9 bases fit TRBD1. J was trimmed by 4 bases and V by 6 bases; bases with no gene match: 7. The CDR3 is 15 residues long. CDR1 LGHDT and CDR2 YNNKEL come from the germline V gene (reference sequence). CDR3 protein: CASSPGTGKYNEQFF. The CDR3 DNA sequence: TGTGCCAGCAGTCCCGGGACAGGGAAGTACAATGAGCAGTTCTTC.